The 27 T cell receptor beta chains given below trace back to one sample, sequenced in a study of T-cell memory formation after mild COVID-19. MiXCR, applied by TCRdb to the 5' RACE reads, yields one record per CDR3 protein. The profile shows 200,000 to 300,000 distinct CDR3 sequences, about 16% of them singletons. The sample consisted of PBMCs or a T cell subset sorted from them (not recorded which). Source of these receptors: an adult woman who had mild COVID-19 (a few samples of this study predate the infection). Cell type and time point are not known.

The chain links TRBV4-3 to TRBJ1-1, with 9 bases aligning to TRBD1. Trimming took 3 bases from V and 0 from J; bases not matched to a gene: 14. The CDR3 is 19 residues long. Germline-derived CDR1 and CDR2 are LGHNA and YSLEER. The CDR3 is CASSQGLQGAEGLNTEAFF. CDR3 sequence (DNA): TGCGCCAGCAGCCAGGGACTACAGGGGGCAGAAGGACTGAACACTGAAGCTTTCTTT.

This clonotype was picked up a small number of times. The chain combines TRBV7-2 with TRBJ2-3; 9 positions match TRBD2. Germline loops: CDR1 SGHTA, CDR2 FQGNSA. The CDR3 consists of 17 residues. The trim removed 2 bases at V and 0 bases at J, leaving 6 bases unmatched. CDR3 residues: CASSLISGSWSTDTQYF. The CDR3 nucleotides read TGTGCCAGCAGCTTAATTAGCGGGAGCTGGAGCACAGATACGCAGTATTTT.

The V call is TRBV20-1, the J call TRBJ1-1; D perhaps matches TRBD1 (6 bases). Deletions cut 0 bases from V and 4 bases from J, with 15 bases between. The CDR3 runs 15 residues. CDR1 is DFQATT, CDR2 SNEGSKA, per germline (reference sequence). The CDR3 spells CSARDVSGAGTEAFF. The DNA for the CDR3 is TGCAGTGCTAGAGATGTTTCAGGGGCGGGCACTGAAGCTTTCTTT.

The rearrangement joins TRBV7-8 to TRBJ2-7, with D perhaps matching TRBD2 (5 bases). Germline V gene lookup returns CDR1 SGHVS and CDR2 FQNEAQ. This CDR3 region has 14 residues. The V end was cut by 3 bases, the J end by 0 bases, with 9 bases between. In nucleotides, the CDR3 is TGTGCCAGCAGCTTCAGCAGCGGCTCCTACGAGCAGTACTTC. This codes for CASSFSSGSYEQYF.

This clonotype has only a few counts. The V gene is TRBV20-1, the J gene TRBJ2-1, with 11 bases lining up with TRBD1. Germline CDR1 and CDR2: DFQATT and SNEGSKA (reference sequence). This CDR3 region has 14 residues. CDR3 residues: CSPTGQGASNEQFF. The CDR3 region has the DNA TGCAGCCCAACTGGACAGGGGGCAAGCAATGAGCAGTTCTTC.

The rearrangement joins TRBV12-3 or TRBV12-4 to TRBJ1-3, with TRBD1 identical over 7 bases. V trimming: 7 bases; J trimming: 0 bases; junction bases outside the gene matches: 9. The CDR3 runs 16 residues. CDR3 sequence reads: CASTLGQLDSGNTIYF. In DNA form, the CDR3 reads TGTGCCAGCACCCTGGGACAGCTCGACTCTGGAAACACCATATATTTT.

The chain has TRBV12-3 or TRBV12-4 and TRBJ2-5; D is undetermined. This CDR3 region has 13 residues. Trimming shortened V by 8 bases and J by 1 base, and 11 bases separated the two germline ends. CDR3 DNA sequence: TGTGCCAGCGTTCTTTGGGGCCAAGAGACCCAGTACTTC. Translated, it gives CASVLWGQETQYF.

The CDR3 region is CASSLAGVLSYEQYF. CDR3 DNA sequence: TGTGCCAGCAGTTTAGCGGGGGTCTTGAGCTACGAGCAGTACTTC. This chain joins TRBV12-3 or TRBV12-4 and TRBJ2-7, with D perhaps assigned TRBD1 or TRBD2 (5 bases each). V was shortened by 0 bases and J by 3 bases, with 12 bases between the two germline ends. This CDR3 is 15 amino acids long.

Notes on this clonotype: At one end the junction does not follow the germline gene, possibly because of a read error. V usage is TRBV5-1 and J usage is TRBJ2-1; 16 bases agree with TRBD2. This CDR3 comprises 17 residues. CDR1 and CDR2 from the germline V gene are SGHRS and YFSETQ. CDR3 bases: TGCGCCAGCAGCGGATTAATGGGACTAGCGGGGGGGCCTTTTCACGTCTTC. It codes for CASSGLMGLAGGPFHVF.

V gene TRBV20-1 combines with J gene TRBJ1-5; tentatively, D is TRBD1 (6 bases). CDR3 length equals 16 residues. Looked up from germline, CDR1 is DFQATT and CDR2 is SNEGSKA (reference sequence). Deletions cut 6 bases from V and 0 bases from J, with 18 bases between. The DNA of the CDR3 is TGCAGTGCCCTGGCCCGGGGGGCTTTTAGCAATCAGCCCCAGCATTTT. This encodes CSALARGAFSNQPQHF.

This rearrangement joins TRBV5-1 to TRBJ1-2; perhaps TRBD1 as D (6 bases). Germline loops: CDR1 SGHRS, CDR2 YFSETQ. CDR3 length: 13 amino acids. Trimming left V 4 bases short and J 4 bases short, with 11 bases between. This chain's CDR3 is CASSLGTPYGYTF. Here the CDR3 DNA reads TGCGCCAGCAGCCTCGGGACACCCTATGGCTACACCTTC.

This chain links TRBV7-2 with TRBJ1-2; 8 nucleotides line up with TRBD1. The V gene's germline CDR1 is SGHTA and CDR2 FQGNSA. Losses at the gene ends were 1 base for V and 7 bases for J; bases not matched to a gene: 5. The CDR3 has 14 amino acids. The CDR3 loop reads CASSLVQGASGYTF. The CDR3 bases are TGTGCCAGCAGCTTAGTTCAGGGGGCCTCTGGCTACACCTTC.

This clonotype occurred a few times. The chain couples TRBV5-1 to TRBJ1-2, with a weak D call TRBD1 (5 bases). Germline V gene data show CDR1 as SGHRS and CDR2 as YFSETQ. V was shortened by 4 bases and J by 5 bases, with 15 bases between the two germline ends. The CDR3 spans 14 residues. The CDR3 loop reads CASSLETGQYGYTF. The CDR3 bases are TGCGCCAGCAGCCTTGAAACAGGACAATATGGCTACACCTTC.

This chain uses TRBV28 with TRBJ2-5, with TRBD2 identical over 10 bases. V dropped 6 bases and J dropped 4; count of bases not matched to a gene: 8. CDR1 and CDR2 (germline): MDHEN, SYDVKM. The CDR3 is 15 amino acids. The CDR3, as DNA: TGTGCCAGCAGCCCGCCAGTAGCGGGAGGAGAGACCCAGTACTTC. Protein sequence: CASSPPVAGGETQYF.

The sample holds a few counts of this clonotype. The chain combines TRBV5-1 with TRBJ2-7; 12 bases fit TRBD1. Germline CDR1 SGHRS, CDR2 YFSETQ. V dropped 4 bases and J dropped 6; count of bases not matched to a gene: 8. The CDR3 runs 15 residues. In DNA form, the CDR3 reads TGCGCCAGCAGCCCCACCGGGACAGGGGGCCGCGAGCAGTACTTC. Encoded protein: CASSPTGTGGREQYF.

This clonotype showed up many times. This chain links TRBV5-1 with TRBJ2-5, with D perhaps being TRBD1 or TRBD2 (5 bases each). The CDR3 is made up of 15 amino acids. V lost 0 bases to trimming and J lost 0 bases, with 9 bases between them. The germline CDR1 and CDR2 sequences are SGHRS and YFSETQ. The CDR3: CASSLGGTDQETQYF. CDR3 nucleotide sequence: TGCGCCAGCAGCTTGGGGGGGACGGACCAAGAGACCCAGTACTTC.

This clonotype showed up just a few times. The J gene is TRBJ2-3, the V gene TRBV20-1, with 9 bases matching TRBD2. From germline, CDR1 is DFQATT and CDR2 SNEGSKA (reference sequence). V dropped 3 bases and J dropped 1; count of bases not matched to a gene: 2. CDR3 length equals 14 residues. The DNA for the CDR3 is TGCAGTGCTAGTGTAGCGGGGGGCACAGATACGCAGTATTTT. It specifies CSASVAGGTDTQYF.

This chain joins TRBV5-1 and TRBJ2-7, with D unclear. V was pared by 1 base and J by 2 bases, with 7 bases between. CDR1 is SGHRS, CDR2 YFSETQ, per germline. CDR3 length equals 13 residues. The CDR3 DNA follows: TGCGCCAGCAGCTTGACTACGACCTACGAGCAGTACTTC. This encodes CASSLTTTYEQYF.

The V call is TRBV5-1, the J call TRBJ2-7; TRBD2 agrees at 11 bases. Germline loops: CDR1 SGHRS, CDR2 YFSETQ. The CDR3 contains 18 residues. With V trimmed by 1 base and J by 0 bases, 9 bases remained unmatched. The CDR3 DNA sequence: TGCGCCAGCAGCTTGTTTACTAGCGGGAGAGGGGGCTCCTACGAGCAGTACTTC. Its protein product is CASSLFTSGRGGSYEQYF.

The chain couples TRBV11-3 to TRBJ2-1; D not certain. Deletions cut 8 bases from V and 0 bases from J, with 8 bases between. This CDR3 contains 13 residues. Germline-derived CDR1 and CDR2 are SGHNT and YENEEA. The CDR3 protein is CASGSGSYNEQFF. The CDR3 bases are TGTGCCAGCGGGTCGGGCTCCTACAATGAGCAGTTCTTC.

This clonotype has more than one count but fewer than ten. The gene calls are TRBV3-1 and TRBJ2-1; TRBD2 aligns across 7 bases. Germline V gene sequence: CDR1 LGHDT, CDR2 YNNKEL (reference sequence). Trimming removed 4 bases from V and 9 bases from J; junction bases left unmatched: 0. The CDR3 sequence is 11 residues long. DNA of the CDR3: TGTGCCAGCAGCCGGACTAGTGAGCAGTTCTTC. Protein product: CASSRTSEQFF.

The rearrangement joins TRBV30 to TRBJ2-7; D uncertain. This CDR3 contains 14 residues. Germline V gene data show CDR1 as GTSNPN and CDR2 as SVGIG (reference sequence). Between the trimmed V and J ends, which lost 0 bases and 2 bases, there was a span of 11 bases. CDR3 in amino acids: CAWSVKSTPYEQYF. The CDR3 nucleotides are TGTGCCTGGAGTGTAAAGTCAACTCCCTACGAGCAGTACTTC.

This chain joins TRBV2 and TRBJ1-2; maybe TRBD1 (5 bases). V gave up 7 bases and J gave up 0 bases, with 12 bases separating them. The CDR3 contains 14 residues. Looked up from germline, CDR1 is SNHLY and CDR2 is FYNNEI. The CDR3: CASINRNSNYGYTF. The CDR3, as DNA: TGTGCCAGCATTAACAGGAATTCTAACTATGGCTACACCTTC.

This clonotype was seen ten or more times. The rearrangement uses TRBV24-1 and TRBJ2-2; D is possibly TRBD1 (5 bases). V was clipped by 4 bases and J by 3 bases, with 14 bases between them. Germline V gene lookup returns CDR1 KGHDR and CDR2 SFDVKD. The CDR3 is made up of 16 amino acids. The CDR3 protein is CATSDQSARDTGELFF. The DNA for the CDR3 is TGTGCCACCAGTGACCAATCGGCCAGGGACACCGGGGAGCTGTTTTTT.

The rearrangement joins TRBV18 to TRBJ1-4; D gene uncertain. The germline gives CDR1 KGHSH, CDR2 LQKENI. Trimming stripped 5 bases from V and 5 bases from J, with 3 bases between. This CDR3 contains 11 residues. DNA for the CDR3: TGTGCCAGCTCATCGAATGAAAAACTGTTTTTT. Translation gives CASSSNEKLFF.

The chain couples TRBV6-5 to TRBJ2-2; D unresolved. Germline V gives CDR1 MNHEY, CDR2 SVGAGI. The CDR3 extends over 18 amino acids. Trimming stripped 0 bases from V and 3 bases from J, with 17 bases between. The CDR3 DNA follows: TGTGCCAGCAGTTACTCGATAGCCACCCCGTGGGACACCGGGGAGCTGTTTTTT. It codes for CASSYSIATPWDTGELFF.

The chain employs TRBV3-1 and TRBJ2-5; TRBD2 matches at 8 bases. The trim removed 0 bases at V and 7 bases at J, leaving 13 bases unmatched. CDR1 is LGHDT, CDR2 YNNKEL, per germline (reference sequence). The CDR3 covers 17 residues. CDR3 nucleotides: TGTGCCAGCAGCCAAGATAAAAACCGGGGGGGGCTATGGACCCAGTACTTC. It is translated as CASSQDKNRGGLWTQYF.